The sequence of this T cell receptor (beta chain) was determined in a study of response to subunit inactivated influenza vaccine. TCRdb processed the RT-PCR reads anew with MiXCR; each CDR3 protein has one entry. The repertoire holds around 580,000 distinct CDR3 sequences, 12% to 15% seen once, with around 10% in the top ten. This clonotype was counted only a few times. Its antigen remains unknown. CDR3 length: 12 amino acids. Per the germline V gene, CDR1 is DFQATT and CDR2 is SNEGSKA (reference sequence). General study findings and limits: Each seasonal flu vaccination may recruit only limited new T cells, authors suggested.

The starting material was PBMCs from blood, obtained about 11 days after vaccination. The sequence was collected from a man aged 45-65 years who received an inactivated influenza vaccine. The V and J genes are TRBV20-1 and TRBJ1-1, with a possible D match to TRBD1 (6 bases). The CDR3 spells CRPGAVNTEAFF. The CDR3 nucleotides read TGCAGGCCGGGGGCCGTGAACACTGAAGCTTTCTTT.